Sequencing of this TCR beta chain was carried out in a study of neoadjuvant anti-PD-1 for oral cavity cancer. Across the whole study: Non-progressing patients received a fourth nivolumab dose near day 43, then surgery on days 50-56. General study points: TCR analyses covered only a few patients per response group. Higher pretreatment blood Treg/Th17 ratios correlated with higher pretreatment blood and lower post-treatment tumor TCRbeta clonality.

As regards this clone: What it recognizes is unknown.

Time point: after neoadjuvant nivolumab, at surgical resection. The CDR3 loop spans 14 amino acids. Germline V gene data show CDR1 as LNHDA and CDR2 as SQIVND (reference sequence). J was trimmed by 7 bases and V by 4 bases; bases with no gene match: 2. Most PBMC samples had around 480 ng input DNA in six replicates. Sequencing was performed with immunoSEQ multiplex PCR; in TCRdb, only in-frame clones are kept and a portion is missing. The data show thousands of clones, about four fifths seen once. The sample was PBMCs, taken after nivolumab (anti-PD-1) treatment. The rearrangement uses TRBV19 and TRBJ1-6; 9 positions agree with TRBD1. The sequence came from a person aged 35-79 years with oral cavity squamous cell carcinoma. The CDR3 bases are TGTGCCAGTAGTAGGGACAGGGCGAATTCACCCCTCCACTTT. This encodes CASSRDRANSPLHF.